The rows below give T cell receptor beta chains drawn from one sample of a study of T cell responses to AZD1222 COVID-19 vaccine. Generated by immunoSEQ multiplex PCR, the TCRdb table keeps only in-frame clones and is missing some. This repertoire shows about 150,000 clones, around 85% found once; its top ten account for roughly 6.9%. The source was peripheral blood, collected after recovery from COVID-19. The receptors were sampled from an adult who had recovered from COVID-19. CDR3s include the opening cysteine and the closing phenylalanine or tryptophan. The D gene is left open where the match is weak. Clone size is given for some rows only: seen once, a few or many times, or a class if the clone is expanded.

clone_size j_call d_call v_call cdr3_aa cdr3_nt
NA TRBJ1-5 NA TRBV6-5 CASSPAVNSNQPQHF TGTGCCAGCAGCCCCGCGGTAAATAGCAATCAGCCCCAGCATTTT
NA TRBJ2-1 TRBD2 TRBV3-1/TRBV3-2 CASSGLAGVYNEQFF TGTGCCAGCAGCGGACTAGCGGGAGTATACAATGAGCAGTTCTTC
NA TRBJ1-2 TRBD1 TRBV5-6 CASTPDRGMGYGYTF TGTGCCAGCACCCCGGACAGGGGGATGGGCTATGGCTACACCTTC
NA TRBJ1-2 TRBD1 TRBV4-3 CASSRESGGYYGYTF TGCGCCAGCAGCCGAGAATCAGGGGGCTACTATGGCTACACCTTC
NA TRBJ2-2 NA TRBV19 CATLRDTGELFF TGTGCCACCCTAAGGGACACCGGGGAGCTGTTTTTT
NA TRBJ1-4 NA TRBV7-9 CASSARGTDTTNEKLFF TGTGCCAGCAGCGCACGGGGGACGGACACAACTAATGAAAAACTGTTTTTT
NA TRBJ1-1 NA TRBV18 CASSPPMLLNTEAFF TGTGCCAGCTCACCACCGATGTTATTGAACACTGAAGCTTTCTTT
NA TRBJ1-5 NA TRBV7-2 CASSARADQPQHF TGTGCCAGCAGCGCCCGGGCAGATCAGCCCCAGCATTTT
NA TRBJ2-3 NA TRBV6-5 CASGTETRRADTQYF TGTGCCAGCGGCACCGAGACTAGGAGGGCAGATACGCAGTATTTT
NA TRBJ1-2 NA TRBV6-5 CASNSVFYGYTF TGTGCCAGCAACTCAGTTTTCTATGGCTACACCTTC
NA TRBJ1-1 NA TRBV27 CASAMRGRTEAFF TGTGCCAGCGCCATGCGGGGAAGGACTGAAGCTTTCTTT
NA TRBJ1-1 NA TRBV18 CASSPPWTENTEAFF TGTGCCAGCTCACCACCCTGGACAGAAAACACTGAAGCTTTCTTT
NA TRBJ1-1 TRBD1 TRBV13 CASSSATGGDTEAFF TGTGCCAGCAGCTCAGCGACAGGGGGGGACACTGAAGCTTTCTTT
NA TRBJ2-7 TRBD1 TRBV18 CASSPQTGAVTYEQYF TGTGCCAGCTCACCGCAAACAGGGGCGGTCACCTACGAGCAGTACTTC
once TRBJ1-4 NA TRBV3-1/TRBV3-2 CASSHKGSGVEKLFF TGTGCCAGCAGCCACAAGGGGTCGGGAGTTGAAAAACTGTTTTTT
NA TRBJ2-4 NA TRBV27 CASSTRGVVQYF TGTGCCAGCAGCACCAGGGGAGTAGTTCAGTACTTC
NA TRBJ1-5 NA TRBV18 CASSPPTTPQPQHF TGTGCCAGCTCACCACCGACGACACCTCAGCCCCAGCATTTT
NA TRBJ2-5 TRBD1 TRBV19 CASSPDRARETQYF TGTGCCAGTAGTCCCGACAGGGCGCGGGAGACCCAGTACTTC
NA TRBJ1-1 TRBD1 TRBV6-5 CASKGQGRDTEAFF TGTGCCAGCAAAGGACAGGGGAGGGACACTGAAGCTTTCTTT
NA TRBJ1-2 NA TRBV28 CASMVGWDYGYTF TGTGCCAGCATGGTAGGGTGGGACTATGGCTACACCTTC
NA TRBJ2-3 NA TRBV12-5 CASGLVRGRETDTQYF TGTGCTAGTGGTTTGGTACGCGGGCGAGAGACAGATACGCAGTATTTT
NA TRBJ1-6 NA TRBV5-8 CASSLETGNSPLHF TGTGCCAGCAGCTTGGAAACGGGGAATTCACCCCTCCACTTT
NA TRBJ1-2 NA TRBV7-2 CASSFGQNPNYGYTF TGTGCCAGCAGCTTTGGACAGAATCCTAACTATGGCTACACCTTC
NA TRBJ1-1 NA TRBV15 CATPRTEGASNTEAFF TGTGCCACTCCTAGGACCGAGGGCGCCTCGAACACTGAAGCTTTCTTT
NA TRBJ2-1 NA TRBV5-1 CASSTPTDYNEQFF TGCGCCAGCAGCACCCCGACAGACTACAATGAGCAGTTCTTC
NA TRBJ2-7 TRBD1 TRBV6-5 CASSLTGLREQYF TGTGCCAGCAGCTTGACAGGGCTCCGGGAGCAGTACTTC
NA TRBJ2-1 NA TRBV7-5 CARTPLRDRVREQFF TGTGCCAGAACTCCCCTTCGGGACAGAGTTCGTGAGCAGTTCTTC
NA TRBJ1-3 NA TRBV5-1 CASSLGPEGSTGNTIYF TGCGCCAGCAGCTTGGGTCCTGAGGGTAGCACTGGAAACACCATATATTTT
NA TRBJ2-5 NA TRBV5-1 CASSLGGLETQYF TGCGCCAGCAGCTTAGGGGGGCTAGAGACCCAGTACTTC